The 17 T cell receptor beta chains below all came from one sample that was sequenced in a study of blood T cell repertoires in COVID-19 (dated by TCRdb to the early 2020s). The library came from the immunoSEQ multiplex PCR assay. Held by TCRdb, this immuneACCESS table contains in-frame sequences only and omits some clones. Under half of the omission traces to an unresolved V gene where checked; the cause of the rest is unknown. In all, the sample holds roughly 230,000 clones, and 83% of those were seen once. The top ten constitute roughly 8.6% of the sample. The source material was peripheral blood. The source of these receptors is a man between 40 and 49 years old with active or convalescent COVID-19.

The chain combines TRBV5-3 with TRBJ1-2; 10 nucleotides line up with TRBD1. TRBV5-3 is flagged as an ORF with uncertain function. This CDR3 spans 14 amino acids. Trimming at V came to 4 bases and at J to 6 bases, leaving 6 bases not matched to a gene. The DNA for the CDR3 is TGTGCCAGAAGCACTGACAGGGGGCAGGATGGCTACACCTTC. Amino acid sequence: CARSTDRGQDGYTF.

This clone occurred a few times. The V call is TRBV6-1, the J call TRBJ1-4; the D is unclear. Germline loops: CDR1 MNHNS, CDR2 SASEGT. The CDR3 runs to 15 residues. V lost 1 base and J lost 6, with 12 bases in between. The CDR3 protein is CASSEERVLYEKLFF. CDR3 bases: TGTGCCAGCAGTGAAGAGAGGGTGCTCTATGAAAAACTGTTTTTT.

The chain has TRBV9 and TRBJ1-1; TRBD1 might be the D (6 bases). The CDR3 loop spans 15 amino acids. V dropped 0 bases and J dropped 2 bases, with 11 bases sitting between them. Germline V gene lookup returns CDR1 SGDLS and CDR2 YYNGEE. DNA of the CDR3: TGTGCCAGCAGCGTAGTTACAGGGCCAAACACTGAAGCTTTCTTT. Translated: CASSVVTGPNTEAFF.

The J gene is TRBJ2-2, the V gene TRBV25-1; TRBD1 might be the D (5 bases). The CDR3 length is 14 residues. Trimming cost V 4 bases and J 2 bases, with 8 bases left between them. Germline V CDR1 and CDR2: MGHDK, SYGVNS. The CDR3 spells CASSVDRNTGELFF. The CDR3 bases are TGTGCCAGCAGTGTCGACAGAAACACCGGGGAGCTGTTTTTT.

This chain links TRBV6-5 with TRBJ1-6; possible D gene TRBD1, 5 bases. Germline assignment: CDR1 MNHEY and CDR2 SVGAGI. CDR3 length: 16 residues. Trimming shortened V by 0 bases and J by 4 bases, and 10 bases separated the two germline ends. CDR3 coding DNA: TGTGCCAGCAGTTACTCCCTACAGGAATATAATTCACCCCTCCACTTT. It codes for CASSYSLQEYNSPLHF.

The V and J genes are TRBV18 and TRBJ2-2; perhaps TRBD1 as D (6 bases). V gave up 3 bases and J gave up 7 bases, with 18 bases separating them. The CDR3 consists of 16 residues. The germline gives CDR1 KGHSH, CDR2 LQKENI. In DNA form, the CDR3 reads TGTGCCAGCTCACCTGACCGGGACAAAACGATCGGGGAGCTGTTTTTT. Amino acids: CASSPDRDKTIGELFF.

The chain couples TRBV3-1 (or the pseudogene TRBV3-2) to TRBJ1-3; tentatively, D is TRBD1 (5 bases). Germline V gene sequence: CDR1 LGHDT, CDR2 YNNKEL (reference sequence). The CDR3 sequence is 17 residues long. V lost 4 bases and J lost 0, with 16 bases in between. The CDR3 reads CASSRQFTGNSGNTIYF. In nucleotides, the CDR3 is TGTGCCAGCAGCCGACAATTCACAGGAAACTCTGGAAACACCATATATTTT.

This rearrangement joins TRBV27 to TRBJ1-1; D remains ambiguous. The germline V gene encodes CDR1 MNHEY and CDR2 SMNVEV (reference sequence). The CDR3 length is 14 residues. The ends were cut back, 7 bases at V and 10 bases at J, with 22 bases in the middle. The CDR3 sequence: CASTSERGRAGAFF. CDR3 sequence (DNA): TGTGCCAGCACTTCTGAACGGGGTCGAGCGGGAGCTTTCTTT.

The rearrangement links TRBV6-6 to TRBJ1-1; 7 nucleotides line up with TRBD1. The CDR3 covers 16 residues. Germline V gene sequence: CDR1 MNHNY, CDR2 SVGAGI (reference sequence). V was pared by 5 bases and J by 1 base, with 10 bases of the junction left unmatched. DNA for the CDR3: TGTGCCAGCAGTAGTAATAAGGGACAGAAGAACACTGAAGCTTTCTTT. It yields the protein CASSSNKGQKNTEAFF.

The J gene is TRBJ2-2, the V gene TRBV7-3; 8 bases are a match to TRBD1. Germline trimming cut 4 bases from V and 2 bases from J; bases unmatched to any gene: 6. This CDR3 contains 16 residues. CDR1 and CDR2 from the germline V gene are SGHTA and FQGTGA. The CDR3 DNA is TGTGCCAGCAGCTGGGGGACAGGAAGTAACACCGGGGAGCTGTTTTTT. Protein: CASSWGTGSNTGELFF. Combining the CDR3 with reference TRBV7-3 and TRBJ2-2 gives the whole variable domain GAGVSQTPSNKVTEKGKYVELRCDPISGHTALYWYRQSLGQGPEFLIYFQGTGAADDSGLPNDRFFAVRPEGSVSTLKIQRTERGDSAVYLCASSWGTGSNTGELFFGEGSRLTVL.

This chain joins TRBV9 and TRBJ2-2; the D gene is possibly TRBD1 (6 bases). V lost 0 bases and J 7 bases, leaving 16 bases between the germline ends. The CDR3 is 16 residues long. Germline CDR1 is SGDLS and CDR2 is YYNGEE. CDR3 loop: CASSVAYRQVYGELFF. The CDR3 DNA reads as TGTGCCAGCAGCGTAGCCTACCGACAGGTGTACGGGGAGCTGTTTTTT.

The chain uses TRBV6-1 and TRBJ2-5; TRBD1 matches at 9 bases. V lost 4 bases and J lost 7; bases outside the gene matches: 16. The CDR3 is made up of 17 amino acids. Germline loops: CDR1 MNHNS, CDR2 SASEGT. The CDR3 DNA follows: TGTGCCAGCAGTGCCCGGCGGGACAGGGCCGGAGGGGGGACCCAGTACTTC. Its protein product is CASSARRDRAGGGTQYF.

This clone was observed a few times. The V call is TRBV2, the J call TRBJ1-4; D is uncertain. The CDR3 covers 14 residues. CDR1 is SNHLY and CDR2 is FYNNEI in the germline V gene. Trimming pared 5 bases from V and 3 bases from J, leaving 10 bases between. DNA for the CDR3: TGTGCCAGCAGTCCGGGTAGTGCTAATGAAAAACTGTTTTTT. It is translated as CASSPGSANEKLFF.

This chain links TRBV5-4 with TRBJ2-3; 11 positions match TRBD1. CDR3 size: 15 residues. Germline CDR1 is SGHNT and CDR2 is YYREEE (reference sequence). Unmatched junction bases numbered 5, after V lost 3 bases and J lost 5 bases. The CDR3, as DNA: TGTGCCAGCAGCTATGGACAGGGGGCGGGAGATACGCAGTATTTT. Translated: CASSYGQGAGDTQYF.

The V gene is TRBV6-5, the J gene TRBJ1-1, with 9 nucleotides matching TRBD1. The ends lost 6 bases at V and 10 bases at J; junction bases unmatched: 9. The CDR3 consists of 13 residues. Germline-derived CDR1 and CDR2 are MNHEY and SVGAGI. The CDR3, as DNA: TGTGCCAGCAGCTCCGGGACAGGGATAGCAGCTTTCTTT. Translating gives CASSSGTGIAAFF.

The chain couples TRBV19 to TRBJ2-2, with 12 bases identical to TRBD1. CDR3 length: 16 amino acids. V was pared by 7 bases and J by 5 bases, with 8 bases of the junction left unmatched. Germline CDR1 is LNHDA and CDR2 is SQIVND (reference sequence). The CDR3 is CASTSGTGGRTGELFF. The DNA of the CDR3 is TGTGCCAGTACCTCCGGGACAGGGGGCCGGACCGGGGAGCTGTTTTTT.

Concerning this clone: Other DNA sequences within the sample encode an identical CDR3. V gene TRBV7-9 combines with J gene TRBJ2-3; 7 bases agree with TRBD1. The CDR3 contains 15 residues. Germline V gene lookup returns CDR1 SEHNR and CDR2 FQNEAQ (reference sequence). Trimming removed 1 base from V and 2 bases from J; junction bases left unmatched: 3. The CDR3 is CASSLGTGATDTQYF. The CDR3 nucleotides are TGTGCCAGCAGCTTAGGAACAGGGGCCACAGATACGCAGTATTTT.